The clone carrying this T cell receptor (beta chain) was observed a handful of times. Its antigen is unidentified. Treatment defined: around 19 received Ad26.COV2.S at low or high dose, single or two shots; 5 received placebo; per-sample allocation not given. The investigators took samples on day 63 after the first vaccine or placebo injection. This CDR3 comprises 15 residues. Germline lookup yields CDR1 SGHVS and CDR2 FQNEAQ. Losses at the gene ends were 2 bases for V and 12 bases for J; bases not matched to a gene: 10. The sample originates from a study of Ad26.COV2.S vaccination and SARS-CoV-2 variants. Whole-study context: In the study, Ad26.COV2.S was injected intramuscularly once, or twice 56 days apart. Findings and caveats of the study: Possible underestimation of total T cell responses by the TCR breadth and depth analyses was noted. Vaccinees and placebo recipients showed similar non-spike TCR breadth.

Profiling relied on immunoSEQ multiplex PCR, and the TCRdb table lists in-frame clones only, not all of them. The repertoire consists of some 480,000 clones, with around 90% occurring once and the leading ten covering 9.5% to 15%. This TCR was sampled from a person aged 18-65 years who received the Ad26.COV2.S COVID-19 vaccine or a placebo. The chain carries TRBV7-8 and TRBJ1-6; 7 bases line up with TRBD1. The sequenced sample was peripheral blood, obtained in a trial of Ad26.COV2.S vaccine versus placebo. CDR3 residues: CASSLFRDSSLPLHF. Written as DNA, the CDR3 is TGTGCCAGCAGCTTATTTAGGGACAGTTCGTTACCCCTCCACTTT.